The clone carrying this T cell receptor (beta chain) came up a few times. Its matching antigen is unknown. The data belong to a study of T cell repertoires in cytomegalovirus infection. Study information: Public TCR beta signatures were indicative of both CMV infection and a matching HLA type. Study-level points and caveats: HLA-C-restricted CMV clonotypes gave the most frequent clonotype in two of eight donors.

Germline V gene lookup returns CDR1 MDHEN and CDR2 SYDVKM. The CDR3 is 14 residues long. V shed 6 bases and J 8 bases; nucleotides not matched to a gene: 10. A single record per CDR3 protein comes from TCRdb applying MiXCR to the reads. Of a few hundred thousand distinct CDR3 sequences in the sample, roughly 9.5% are singletons; the top ten hold over 3.5%. This chain uses TRBV28 with TRBJ2-1, with 7 bases that match TRBD1. This clonotype originated in a human donor in good health (CMV status not recorded). Some clones in this sample may be carry-over from other donors' samples. Sequencing was carried out using PBMCs. CDR3 in amino acids: CASRTIKQGHEQFF. The CDR3 bases are TGTGCCAGCAGGACTATAAAACAGGGGCATGAGCAGTTCTTC.